This is a list of T cell receptor beta chains from one sample in a study of a mutant IDH1 vaccine in newly diagnosed glioma. Antigen specificity for these receptors is unknown. The method was immunoSEQ multiplex PCR; TCRdb's version includes in-frame clones alone and lacks a portion of them. The repertoire includes under 70,000 clones, 84% of them detected once, and less than 8% sits in the top ten. Sequencing was performed on PBMCs, taken from a glioma patient whose treatment included an IDH1 peptide vaccine. Receptors originate from a woman between 45 and 65 years old with glioma. Both conserved end residues are part of each CDR3. The D gene is left open where the match is weak. A row's size may be missing; if present it is once, few, many or a size class.

cdr3_aa | cdr3_nt | cdr3_length | j_call | v_call | d_call | clone_size
CASSAPGQRNIQYF | TGTGCCAGTAGTGCTCCGGGACAGCGAAACATTCAGTACTTC | 14 | TRBJ2-4 | TRBV19 | TRBD1 | NA
CATMGAPTVYGYTF | TGTGCCACCATGGGGGCCCCCACCGTCTATGGCTACACCTTC | 14 | TRBJ1-2 | TRBV6-5 | NA | NA
CASSVGTVNQPQHF | TGTGCCAGCAGCGTGGGGACAGTTAATCAGCCCCAGCATTTT | 14 | TRBJ1-5 | TRBV9 | TRBD1 | NA
CASSEDRNYGYTF | TGTGCCAGCAGTGAGGACAGGAACTATGGCTACACCTTC | 13 | TRBJ1-2 | TRBV2 | TRBD1 | NA
CASSDRGVLGSYNEQFF | TGTGCCAGCAGTGACAGGGGCGTTTTGGGCTCCTACAATGAGCAGTTCTTC | 17 | TRBJ2-1 | TRBV6-1 | NA | NA
CASSLSLATDEQYF | TGTGCCAGCAGCTTATCACTAGCTACGGACGAGCAGTACTTC | 14 | TRBJ2-7 | TRBV5-6 | NA | NA
CASSARQGTTSSYNSPLHF | TGTGCCAGCAGTGCCCGACAGGGTACTACGAGCTCCTATAATTCACCCCTCCACTTT | 19 | TRBJ1-6 | TRBV6-1 | TRBD1 | NA
CASSQGPGLDQPQHF | TGTGCCAGCAGTCAAGGGCCAGGGTTGGATCAGCCCCAGCATTTT | 15 | TRBJ1-5 | TRBV2 | NA | NA
CASTAGGTSGGTGELFF | TGTGCCAGCACCGCTGGGGGGACTAGCGGGGGGACCGGGGAGCTGTTTTTT | 17 | TRBJ2-2 | TRBV9 | TRBD2 | NA
CASSRHGTKQFF | TGTGCCAGCAGCCGGCATGGGACTAAGCAGTTCTTC | 12 | TRBJ2-1 | TRBV6-5 | TRBD2 | NA
CASSQDRPGLAGAYEQYF | TGTGCCAGCAGCCAAGATCGTCCGGGACTAGCGGGGGCCTACGAGCAGTACTTC | 18 | TRBJ2-7 | TRBV4-2 | TRBD2 | NA
CASSLNVGVGTDTQYF | TGTGCTAGCAGCTTAAATGTGGGGGTGGGCACAGATACGCAGTATTTT | 16 | TRBJ2-3 | TRBV7-7 | NA | NA
CASSVYGKTEAFF | TGTGCCAGCAGTGTATATGGGAAAACTGAAGCTTTCTTT | 13 | TRBJ1-1 | TRBV25-1 | NA | NA
CASRPDNANEKLFF | TGTGCCAGCAGGCCGGACAACGCTAATGAAAAACTGTTTTTT | 14 | TRBJ1-4 | TRBV6-5 | NA | NA
CASRRQGGDEQYF | TGTGCCAGCAGGCGACAGGGGGGGGACGAGCAGTACTTC | 13 | TRBJ2-7 | TRBV28 | TRBD1 | NA
CASSSSPVGGYEQYF | TGTGCCAGTAGTAGTTCCCCTGTGGGGGGATACGAGCAGTACTTC | 15 | TRBJ2-7 | TRBV19 | NA | NA
CASSWNQKNTEAFF | TGTGCCAGCAGCTGGAACCAGAAGAACACTGAAGCTTTCTTT | 14 | TRBJ1-1 | TRBV5-8 | NA | NA
CATSLDSGSGNTIYF | TGTGCCACCAGCCTAGATTCAGGGAGCGGAAACACCATATATTTT | 15 | TRBJ1-3 | TRBV15 | NA | NA
CSAESMNTEAFF | TGCAGCGCTGAAAGCATGAACACTGAAGCTTTCTTT | 12 | TRBJ1-1 | TRBV29-1 | NA | NA
CASSLGDSGWSGYTF | TGTGCCAGCAGCTTGGGAGACTCCGGGTGGAGTGGCTACACCTTC | 15 | TRBJ1-2 | TRBV5-6 | NA | NA
CASSLTDPYEQYF | TGTGCCAGCAGCTTAACGGATCCTTACGAGCAGTACTTC | 13 | TRBJ2-7 | TRBV7-6 | NA | NA
CASSQAGYGYTF | TGTGCCAGCAGCCAAGCTGGGTATGGCTACACCTTC | 12 | TRBJ1-2 | TRBV4-2 | NA | NA
CSVGLDTYEAFF | TGCAGCGTCGGACTGGACACCTATGAAGCTTTCTTT | 12 | TRBJ1-1 | TRBV29-1 | NA | few
CSASRQATYRNEQFF | TGCAGCGCCTCAAGACAGGCCACTTACCGGAATGAGCAGTTCTTC | 15 | TRBJ2-1 | TRBV29-1 | NA | NA
CASSPGLQGAYSPLHF | TGTGCCAGCAGCCCAGGTCTTCAGGGGGCTTATTCACCCCTCCACTTT | 16 | TRBJ1-6 | TRBV7-9 | TRBD1 | NA
CASSLTSGGLSSYNEQFF | TGTGCCAGCAGCCTAACTAGCGGGGGCCTTAGCTCCTACAATGAGCAGTTCTTC | 18 | TRBJ2-1 | TRBV11-3 | TRBD2 | NA
CASSLTSGGNEQFF | TGTGCCAGCAGCTTAACTAGCGGGGGAAATGAGCAGTTCTTC | 14 | TRBJ2-1 | TRBV11-3 | TRBD2 | NA
CASSSQGAGETQYF | TGTGCCAGCAGCTCCCAGGGTGCCGGGGAGACCCAGTACTTC | 14 | TRBJ2-5 | TRBV7-3 | NA | once
CAIGENNQPQHF | TGTGCCATCGGGGAGAACAATCAGCCCCAGCATTTT | 12 | TRBJ1-5 | TRBV10-3 | NA | few
CASSRGDRSNSPLHF | TGTGCCAGCAGTCGGGGGGACAGATCTAATTCACCCCTCCACTTT | 15 | TRBJ1-6 | TRBV6-5 | TRBD1 | NA
CASTPRFMNTEAFF | TGTGCCAGCACCCCCCGCTTCATGAACACTGAAGCTTTCTTT | 14 | TRBJ1-1 | TRBV2 | NA | few
CASSQEFRENTEAFF | TGTGCCAGCAGCCAAGAGTTCCGCGAAAACACTGAAGCTTTCTTT | 15 | TRBJ1-1 | TRBV4-2 | NA | NA
CASREKGHRGYNGYTF | TGTGCCAGCAGAGAAAAGGGACACCGGGGTTATAATGGCTACACCTTC | 16 | TRBJ1-2 | TRBV11-3 | NA | NA
CASSETVSNQPQHF | TGTGCCAGCAGCGAGACAGTAAGCAATCAGCCCCAGCATTTT | 14 | TRBJ1-5 | TRBV6-6 | NA | NA
CASSPGDGGSSTDTQYF | TGTGCCAGCAGCCCAGGGGACGGGGGTTCGAGCACAGATACGCAGTATTTT | 17 | TRBJ2-3 | TRBV11-3 | NA | NA
CASTGGSATGELFF | TGTGCCAGCACCGGGGGGTCGGCCACCGGGGAGCTGTTTTTT | 14 | TRBJ2-2 | TRBV2 | TRBD2 | NA
CASALGLYSGNTIYF | TGTGCCAGTGCTTTGGGACTGTACTCTGGAAACACCATATATTTT | 15 | TRBJ1-3 | TRBV19 | NA | NA
CASSPYQVVEQFF | TGCGCCAGCAGCCCGTATCAGGTGGTTGAGCAGTTCTTC | 13 | TRBJ2-1 | TRBV5-1 | NA | NA
CASSTDTQYF | TGCGCCAGTAGCACAGATACGCAGTATTTT | 10 | TRBJ2-3 | TRBV10-1 | NA | NA
CASSLKWAANEKLFF | TGTGCCAGCAGCTTAAAATGGGCAGCTAATGAAAAACTGTTTTTT | 15 | TRBJ1-4 | TRBV7-3 | NA | NA
CASSLRAGDRNQPQHF | TGTGCCAGCAGCTTGAGGGCAGGGGATCGCAATCAGCCCCAGCATTTT | 16 | TRBJ1-5 | TRBV5-5 | NA | NA
CASSLGGTVNYGYTF | TGTGCCAGCAGTCTGGGAGGGACAGTGAACTATGGCTACACCTTC | 15 | TRBJ1-2 | TRBV7-2 | TRBD1 | once
CASSWGARDTQYF | TGCGCCAGCAGCTGGGGAGCGCGAGATACGCAGTATTTT | 13 | TRBJ2-3 | TRBV5-1 | NA | NA
CASSLNREVKTTEAFF | TGTGCCAGCTCTCTAAACAGGGAGGTTAAGACCACTGAAGCTTTCTTT | 16 | TRBJ1-1 | TRBV18 | NA | NA
CAWSVGLNSPLHF | TGTGCCTGGAGTGTAGGCCTGAATTCACCCCTCCACTTT | 13 | TRBJ1-6 | TRBV30 | NA | NA
CASSATGASYEQYF | TGTGCCAGCAGCGCTACCGGGGCCAGCTACGAGCAGTACTTC | 14 | TRBJ2-7 | TRBV2 | NA | NA
CASSVDVEQFF | TGTGCCAGCAGCGTCGATGTTGAGCAGTTCTTC | 11 | TRBJ2-1 | TRBV9 | NA | NA
CAISEFGGSSGNTIYF | TGTGCCATCAGTGAGTTTGGGGGAAGCTCTGGAAACACCATATATTTT | 16 | TRBJ1-3 | TRBV10-3 | NA | NA
CASSVWGDRGTEAFF | TGTGCCAGCAGCGTTTGGGGGGACAGGGGGACCGAAGCTTTCTTT | 15 | TRBJ1-1 | TRBV9 | TRBD1 | NA
CASSLHRDTDTQYF | TGTGCCAGCAGTTTACACAGGGACACAGATACGCAGTATTTT | 14 | TRBJ2-3 | TRBV27 | NA | NA
CASSLTGATNEKLFF | TGTGCCAGCAGCTTAACAGGGGCAACTAATGAAAAACTGTTTTTT | 15 | TRBJ1-4 | TRBV5-4 | TRBD1 | NA
CASSQTGTGGGMGKQYF | TGCGCCAGCAGCCAAACCGGGACAGGGGGCGGAATGGGGAAGCAGTACTTC | 17 | TRBJ2-7 | TRBV4-1 | TRBD1 | once
CASSPRGGEQYF | TGTGCCAGCAGCCCCAGGGGTGGCGAGCAGTACTTC | 12 | TRBJ2-7 | TRBV7-9 | NA | NA
CASSEGSGLNEKLFF | TGTGCCAGCAGTGAAGGATCGGGTCTTAATGAAAAACTGTTTTTT | 15 | TRBJ1-4 | TRBV2 | NA | NA